This T cell receptor beta chain was captured by sequencing in a study of CDR3 diversity in severe acne (dated by TCRdb to the late 2010s). The receptor library was made with PCR. Sequencing was carried out with an Illumina HiSeq 2000. TCRdb trimmed the raw reads at Q25, called clones with MiXCR and kept productive beta chains. One record per CDR3 amino acid sequence lists the most common genes and DNA. The sample profile shows over 90,000 distinct CDR3 sequences; about half of them were found once. The biggest ten clones account for 9.5% to 15% of the sample. The germline V gene (reference sequence) specifies DFQATT as CDR1 and SNEGSKA as CDR2. Spanning cysteine to phenylalanine, the CDR3 consists of 16 amino acids. Only CDR3 DNA remains: 48 bases, in frame from the first base. Relative to germline, V is missing 0 bases and J is missing 4 bases, with 8 bases of the junction outside any gene match. A few counts support this clonotype. Its target antigen remains unknown. The input lacks base qualities; no much larger clone sits a single base away.

Input material: blood. The clonotype originates from a male donor with acne. Rearrangement joined TRBV20-1 to TRBJ2-5; 10 central bases correspond to TRBD2. The nucleotides read TGCAGTGCTAGAGACGGAGCGGGAGGGCCTGGAGAGACCCAGTACTTC. Translated, this gives CSARDGAGGPGETQYF.